Here is one TCR beta chain with its context. The antigen it recognizes is unknown. No much larger clonotype is one base removed from it; base qualities were not supplied. In the germline V gene, CDR1 corresponds to SGHNT and CDR2 to YENEEA. Trimming takes 8 bases off V and 2 bases off J; junction bases not matched to a gene: 10. From cysteine to phenylalanine, the CDR3 is 15 amino acids long. This entry keeps only the CDR3 DNA: 45 bases, framed from base 1. The time point label, read with the paper, signifies: about twelve months on ibrutinib. For TCR beta library preparation, approximately 2 micrograms of genomic DNA was extracted from cryopreserved PBMCs. High-throughput TCR beta sequencing was performed on longitudinal blood samples from CLL patients receiving ibrutinib monotherapy. Patients were enrolled in a phase 2 open-label single-center ibrutinib monotherapy trial. The record originates from a study of cytotoxic CD8 clonotypes in ibrutinib-treated CLL (dated by TCRdb to the early 2020s). Looking at the study overall: The cohort included around 16 treatment-naive and approximately eleven relapsed/refractory patients; some 18 were IGHV unmutated. Cryopreserved peripheral blood mononuclear cells were obtained before treatment, at response, and at either sustained remission or disease progression. Partial responses were observed in about 24 patients and complete responses in 2; after a median follow-up of around 68 months, remission was maintained in approximately 14 patients and progression was observed in roughly twelve. On average, each sample yielded about 260,000 productive templates and under 95,000 productive rearrangements. Patients were still on ibrutinib when every remission and progressive disease sample was collected. Longitudinal samples were obtainable from about 30% of the roughly 86 participants in the trial. Samples at response were collected after a median of 12 months of treatment, with a range of about 6 to 40 months.

Overall results and qualifications from the work: Sustained-remission and progressing patients did not have matched sampling times, and lymph node repertoires were not examined. Baseline clonality exceeded that of age-matched healthy donors and correlated strongly with circulating CD8+ T-cell counts. Clonality increased at ibrutinib response, stayed stable in sustained remission, and fell back toward baseline at progression. Public clonotypes were rare and either shrank or stayed stable during treatment, and the rise in clonality at ibrutinib response reflected expansion of private clonotypes.

A MiSeq instrument was used for deep resolution sequencing, which targeted depths ranging from 1 in 1 million up to 1 in 200,000 T cells, with coverage averaging 10x for each clonotype. The immunoSEQ hsTCRB Kit was used to generate the TCR beta libraries. The paper's processing steps were these. ImmunoSEQ Data Assistant and ImmunoSEQ Analyzer were used for data analysis, and V, D and J genes were assigned according to IMGT definitions. Clonality was computed as one minus normalized Shannon entropy of productive rearrangement frequencies, ranging from 0 to 1. Only overrepresented clonotypes making up at least 0.05% of the repertoire of each patient were included in the public clonotype analysis. Roughly 13 age-matched healthy donor repertoires from immuneACCESS served as clonality controls. Not all clones reach the TCRdb copy of this immuneACCESS table, which keeps in-frame sequences only. Checked studies attribute under half of the gap to unresolved V genes and leave the rest unexplained. From that table come the V and J calls and clone size; the DNA was used to work out D and trimming. The sample contains tens of thousands of clones, roughly nine tenths of them found a single time. Jointly, the top ten make up approximately 3.1% of the sample.

This specimen was PBMCs, taken after 12 months of ibrutinib treatment. The clonotype comes from a human donor with chronic lymphocytic leukemia. The chain couples TRBV11-3 to TRBJ2-3, with TRBD2 identical over 7 junction bases. The nucleotide sequence is TGTGCCAGCTCTACAAGGGAGGGTGCCACAGATACGCAGTATTTT. This translates into CASSTREGATDTQYF.